This T cell receptor (beta chain) comes out of a study of T cell responses to AZD1222 COVID-19 vaccine (dated by TCRdb to the early 2020s). Notes on the research overall: AZD1222 recipients given second doses at about 4 weeks or at about 12 weeks were pooled, since spike-specific TCR depth and breadth were not found to differ between the two schedules. A total of 233 trial participants underwent TCR sequencing, of whom more than 200 had received two doses of AZD1222 and about 25 had received two doses of the MenACWY control vaccine. Trial participants were enrolled by age into subgroups of 18-55, 56-69 and 70-plus years, and 148, 28 and 57 TCR-sequenced participants, respectively, were included in these subgroups.

The CDR3 regions of human TCRbeta chains were analyzed by immunosequencing. The study's own analysis went as follows. Repertoire TCRs were matched against a reference library of SARS-CoV-2-specific TCRs generated with the MIRA antigen-specificity platform. Breadth was defined as the fraction of unique TCRs that were SARS-CoV-2-associated. Depth was defined as the fraction of total T cells that were SARS-CoV-2-associated. Using the MIRA data, each spike-specific TCR was mapped to the spike region that the TCR reacts to and placed in a CD4 or CD8 class. Log10-transformed breadth and depth values were compared by one-way ANOVA with Sidak's multiple comparisons tests. In TCRdb, the immuneACCESS table is reduced to in-frame sequences with V and J assigned. These tables do not hold every clone; where another copy was compared, an unresolved V gene accounts for under half, and the others remain unexplained. V and J calls and clone size come straight from that table; D and trimming were deduced from the DNA. The sample table contains 150,000 to 200,000 clones; only one count was recorded for about nine tenths of them. The top ten clones comprise roughly 0.99% of the sample.

Broad study findings and their caveats: Conclusions about previously exposed vaccinees were limited because only six or seven AZD1222 recipients were SARS-CoV-2 seropositive at baseline. A significant rise in spike-specific TCR breadth and depth was observed after two AZD1222 doses relative to day 0 and relative to MenACWY recipients. Vaccine-associated CD4 TCRs spanned the whole spike protein, with dominant responses in regions 160-218 and 743-854. Reportedly, close to half of the unique spike-specific TCRs recognized epitopes lying outside the regions that are mutated in the B.1.351 and B.1.1.7 variants. Participants were mostly white British and included more females than males, and it was suggested by the authors that clonal diversity may have been underestimated. Because no samples from the day 14 peak response were available, repertoires could be characterized only after the peak T cell response. The 56-69-year group was small, and its depth increase did not reach significance, likely because of low power.

The time point label of this sample denotes: baseline before first vaccination. Vaccinee samples came from UK trials COV001 and COV002, including a single-blind randomized controlled phase 2/3 trial of AZD1222 (ChAdOx1 nCoV-19) in healthy adults. For TCRbeta chain sequencing, PBMC samples were collected from trial participants at day 0 and at day 28 after the second dose. This clone has a single count. Its antigen is currently not known. No quality values exist for individual bases; no much larger clone is one base distant. The source was peripheral blood, collected on day 0 of AZD1222 vaccination. The receptor's source is an adult in good health.

In nucleotides, the sequence is TGTGCCAGCAGTTTAGACTTTCAAGAGACCCAGTACTTC. This yields the protein CASSLDFQETQYF. This chain joins TRBV28 to TRBJ2-5; no confident D gene assignment can be made. CDR1 and CDR2 (MDHEN, SYDVKM) derive from the germline V gene. Relative to germline, V is 2 bases shorter and J is 2 bases shorter, with 6 bases between their ends. There are 13 amino acids in the CDR3, from cysteine to phenylalanine inclusive. Only the CDR3 DNA stays, 39 bases, in frame from base 1.